The present T cell receptor beta chain was sequenced within a study of identical twins. Germline V gene data show CDR1 as MNHNS and CDR2 as SASEGT. The length of the CDR3 is 15 residues. V lost 6 bases, J lost 3 bases, and 6 bases stayed unmatched. This clonotype has a count of ten or more. Unique molecular identifiers were present on the cDNA, and a universal primer site came from template switching. TCRdb reprocessed the 5' RACE reads with MiXCR, giving one entry per CDR3 protein. The data hold roughly 250,000 distinct CDR3 sequences, with 7% observed a single time. The same specimen was also included in a second study, on yellow fever vaccine responses in identical twins.

The chain links TRBV6-1 to TRBJ2-2; TRBD2 aligns across 8 bases. The TCR was taken from a woman aged 18-35 years in good health. Material for sequencing was memory (CD45RO+) T cells sorted from blood. Here the CDR3 DNA reads TGTGCCAGCAGATCACCGGGACTAGACACCGGGGAGCTGTTTTTT. Its translation is CASRSPGLDTGELFF.